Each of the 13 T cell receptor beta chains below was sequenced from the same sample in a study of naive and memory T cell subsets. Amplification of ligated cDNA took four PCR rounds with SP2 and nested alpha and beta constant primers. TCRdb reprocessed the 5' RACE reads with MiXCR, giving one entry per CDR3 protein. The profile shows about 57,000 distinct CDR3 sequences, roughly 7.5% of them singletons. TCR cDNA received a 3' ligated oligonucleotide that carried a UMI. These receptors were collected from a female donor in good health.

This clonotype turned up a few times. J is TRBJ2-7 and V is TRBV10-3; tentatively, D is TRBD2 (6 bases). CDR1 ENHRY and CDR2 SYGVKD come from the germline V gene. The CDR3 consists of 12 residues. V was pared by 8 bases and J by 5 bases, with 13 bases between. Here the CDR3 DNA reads TGTGCCATCGGTCCGGGGGTCGACGAGCAGTACTTC. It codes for CAIGPGVDEQYF.

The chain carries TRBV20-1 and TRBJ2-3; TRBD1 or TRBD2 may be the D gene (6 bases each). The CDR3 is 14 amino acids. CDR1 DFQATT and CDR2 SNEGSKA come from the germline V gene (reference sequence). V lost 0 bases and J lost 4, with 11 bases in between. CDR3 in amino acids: CSARDQRGADTQYF. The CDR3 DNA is TGCAGTGCTAGAGATCAGAGGGGGGCAGATACGCAGTATTTT.

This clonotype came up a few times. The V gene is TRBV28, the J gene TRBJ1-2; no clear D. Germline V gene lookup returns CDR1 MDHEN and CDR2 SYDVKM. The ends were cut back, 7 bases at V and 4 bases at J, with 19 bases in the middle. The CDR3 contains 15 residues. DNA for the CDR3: TGTGCCAGCAACAGAATAGGAGGTGCCTTCTATGGCTACACCTTC. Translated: CASNRIGGAFYGYTF.

The CDR3 DNA reads TGTGCCAGCAGTAGGACAGACACTGAAGCTTTCTTT. Translated: CASSRTDTEAFF. This sequence joins TRBV2 and TRBJ1-1; D may be TRBD1 (6 bases). The CDR3 consists of 12 residues. V was trimmed by 5 bases and J by 3 bases, leaving 7 bases between them. CDR1 and CDR2 (germline): SNHLY, FYNNEI.

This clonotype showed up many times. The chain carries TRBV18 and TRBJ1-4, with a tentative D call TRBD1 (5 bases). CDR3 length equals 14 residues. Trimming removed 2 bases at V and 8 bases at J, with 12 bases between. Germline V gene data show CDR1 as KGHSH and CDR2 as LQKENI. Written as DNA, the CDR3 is TGTGCCAGCTCACCAGGGCAGGGTGCCGAAAAACTGTTTTTT. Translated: CASSPGQGAEKLFF.

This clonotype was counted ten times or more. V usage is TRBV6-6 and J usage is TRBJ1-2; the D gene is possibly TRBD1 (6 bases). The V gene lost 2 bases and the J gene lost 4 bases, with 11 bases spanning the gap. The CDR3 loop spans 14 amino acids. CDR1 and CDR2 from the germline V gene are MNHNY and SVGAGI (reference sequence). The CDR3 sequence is CASSYGGTSYGYTF. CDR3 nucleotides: TGTGCCAGCAGTTACGGTGGGACAAGCTATGGCTACACCTTC.

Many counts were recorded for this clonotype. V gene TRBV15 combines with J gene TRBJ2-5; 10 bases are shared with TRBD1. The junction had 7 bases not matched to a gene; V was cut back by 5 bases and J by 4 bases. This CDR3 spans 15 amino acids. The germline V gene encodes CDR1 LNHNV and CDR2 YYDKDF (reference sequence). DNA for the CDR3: TGTGCCACCAGCTTACGGACAGGGGGAGTAGAGACCCAGTACTTC. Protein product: CATSLRTGGVETQYF.

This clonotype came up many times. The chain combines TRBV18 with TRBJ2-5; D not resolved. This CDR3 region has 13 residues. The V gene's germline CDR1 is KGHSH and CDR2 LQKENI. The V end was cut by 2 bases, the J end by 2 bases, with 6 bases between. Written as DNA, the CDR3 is TGTGCCAGCTCACCAGGGGTGCAAGAGACCCAGTACTTC. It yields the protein CASSPGVQETQYF.

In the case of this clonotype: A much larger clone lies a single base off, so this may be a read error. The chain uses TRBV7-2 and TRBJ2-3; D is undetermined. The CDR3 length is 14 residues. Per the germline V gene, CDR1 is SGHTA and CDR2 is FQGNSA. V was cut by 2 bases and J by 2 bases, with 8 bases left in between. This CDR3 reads CASSLYGNTDTQYF. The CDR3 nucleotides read TGTGCCAGCAGCTTATATGGGAACACAGATACGCAGTATTTT.

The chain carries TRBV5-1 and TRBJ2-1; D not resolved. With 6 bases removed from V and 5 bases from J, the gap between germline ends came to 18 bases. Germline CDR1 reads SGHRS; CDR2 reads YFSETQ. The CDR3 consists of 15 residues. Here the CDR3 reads CASTLLTSVNNEQFF. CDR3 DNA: TGCGCCAGCACATTACTCACCTCCGTGAACAATGAGCAGTTCTTC.

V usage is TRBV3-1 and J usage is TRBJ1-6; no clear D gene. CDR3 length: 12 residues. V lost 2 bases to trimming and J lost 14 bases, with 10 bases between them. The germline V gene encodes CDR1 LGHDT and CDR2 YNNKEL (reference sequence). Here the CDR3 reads CASSQRRGALHF. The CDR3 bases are TGTGCCAGCAGCCAACGGCGCGGGGCCCTCCACTTT.

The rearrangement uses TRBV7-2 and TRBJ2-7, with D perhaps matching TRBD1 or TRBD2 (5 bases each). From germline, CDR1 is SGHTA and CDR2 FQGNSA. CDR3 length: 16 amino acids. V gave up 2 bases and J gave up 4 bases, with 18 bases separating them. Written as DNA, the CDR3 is TGTGCCAGCAGCTTAAGTGGGACGGCGGTCGCGTACGAGCAGTACTTC. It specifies CASSLSGTAVAYEQYF.

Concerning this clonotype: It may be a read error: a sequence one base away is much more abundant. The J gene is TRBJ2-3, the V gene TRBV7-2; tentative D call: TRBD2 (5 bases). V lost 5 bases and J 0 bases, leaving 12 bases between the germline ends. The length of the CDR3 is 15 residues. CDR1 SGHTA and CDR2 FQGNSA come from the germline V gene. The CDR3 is CASSTNGVSTDTQYF. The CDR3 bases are TGTGCCAGCAGCACGAACGGGGTCAGCACAGATACGCAGTATTTT.